The source of this TCR beta chain is a study of T-cell reconstitution after alpha-beta-depleted transplantation in children. The CDR3 runs 21 residues. The germline V gene encodes CDR1 LGHDT and CDR2 YNNKEL (reference sequence). V lost 0 bases to trimming and J lost 0 bases; unmatched junction nucleotides: 11. In the case of this clonotype: The target antigen is unknown.

Preparation of the TCRbeta library was carried out with unique molecular identifiers. Each CDR3 protein is one row after TCRdb ran MiXCR on the PCR reads. The sample consists of roughly 300,000 distinct CDR3 sequences, 9.5% to 13% of them appearing once. General study findings and limits: T-cell counts and diversity were attributed mostly to newly produced T cells one year after transplant.

V usage is TRBV3-1 and J usage is TRBJ2-1, with 13 bases aligning to TRBD2. The origin of this receptor is a male patient between 2 and 10 years old who had a stem cell transplant for chronic granulomatous disease, so the T cells may come from the graft donor. Source: peripheral blood, taken 180 days after TCRalphabeta/CD19-depleted stem cell transplant. The CDR3 sequence is CASSQEVLAGGDASSYNEQFF. The DNA for the CDR3 is TGTGCCAGCAGCCAAGAGGTACTAGCGGGAGGGGATGCGAGCTCCTACAATGAGCAGTTCTTC.